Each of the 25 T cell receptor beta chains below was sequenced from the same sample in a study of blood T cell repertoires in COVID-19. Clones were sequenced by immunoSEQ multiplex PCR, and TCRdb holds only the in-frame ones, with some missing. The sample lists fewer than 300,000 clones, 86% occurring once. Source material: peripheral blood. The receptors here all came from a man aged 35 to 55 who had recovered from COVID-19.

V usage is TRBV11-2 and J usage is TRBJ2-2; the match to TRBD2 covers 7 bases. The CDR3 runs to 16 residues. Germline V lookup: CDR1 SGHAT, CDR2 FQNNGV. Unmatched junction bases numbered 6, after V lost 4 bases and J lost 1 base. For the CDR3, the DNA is TGTGCCAGCAGCTCCCGACCTAGCGGGAACACCGGGGAGCTGTTTTTT. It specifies CASSSRPSGNTGELFF.

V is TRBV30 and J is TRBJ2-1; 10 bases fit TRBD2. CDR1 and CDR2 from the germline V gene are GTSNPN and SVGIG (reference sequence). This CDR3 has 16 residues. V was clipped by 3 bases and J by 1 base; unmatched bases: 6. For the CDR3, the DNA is TGTGCCTGGAGACCCCATAGCGGGAGGTCCTACAATGAGCAGTTCTTC. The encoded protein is CAWRPHSGRSYNEQFF.

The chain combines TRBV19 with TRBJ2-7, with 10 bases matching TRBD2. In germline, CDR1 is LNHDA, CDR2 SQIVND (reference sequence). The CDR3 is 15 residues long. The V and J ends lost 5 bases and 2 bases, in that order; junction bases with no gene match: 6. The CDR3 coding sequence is TGTGCCAGTAGTCCGGGACTAGCGAGAACCTACGAGCAGTACTTC. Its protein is CASSPGLARTYEQYF.

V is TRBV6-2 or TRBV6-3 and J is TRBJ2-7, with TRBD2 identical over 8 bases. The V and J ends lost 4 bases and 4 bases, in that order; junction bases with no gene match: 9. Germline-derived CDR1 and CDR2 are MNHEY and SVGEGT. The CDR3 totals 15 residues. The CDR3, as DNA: TGTGCCAGCAGTTCACGACTAGCGAGTGGTTACGAGCAGTACTTC. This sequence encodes CASSSRLASGYEQYF.

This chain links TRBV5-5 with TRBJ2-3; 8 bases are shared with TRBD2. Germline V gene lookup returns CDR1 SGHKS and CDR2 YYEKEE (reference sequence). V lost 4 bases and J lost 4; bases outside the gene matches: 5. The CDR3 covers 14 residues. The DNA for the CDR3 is TGTGCCAGCAGCGAAAAAGCGGGGGCAGATACGCAGTATTTT. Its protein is CASSEKAGADTQYF.

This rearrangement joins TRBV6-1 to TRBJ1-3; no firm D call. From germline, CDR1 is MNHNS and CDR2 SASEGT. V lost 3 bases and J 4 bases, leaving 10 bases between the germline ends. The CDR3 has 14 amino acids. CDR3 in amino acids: CASSDGGKGNTIYF. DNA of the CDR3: TGTGCCAGCAGTGATGGAGGGAAAGGAAACACCATATATTTT.

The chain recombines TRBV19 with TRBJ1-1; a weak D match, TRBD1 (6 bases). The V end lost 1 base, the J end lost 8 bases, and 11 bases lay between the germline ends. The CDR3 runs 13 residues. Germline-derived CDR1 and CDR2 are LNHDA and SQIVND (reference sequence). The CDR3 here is CASSIGTAFEAFF. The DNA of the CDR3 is TGTGCCAGTAGTATAGGGACAGCCTTCGAAGCTTTCTTT. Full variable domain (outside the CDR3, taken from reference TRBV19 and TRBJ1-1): DGGITQSPKYLFRKEGQNVTLSCEQNLNHDAMYWYRQDPGQGLRLIYYSQIVNDFQKGDIAEGYSVSREKKESFPLTVTSAQKNPTAFYLCASSIGTAFEAFFGQGTRLTVV.

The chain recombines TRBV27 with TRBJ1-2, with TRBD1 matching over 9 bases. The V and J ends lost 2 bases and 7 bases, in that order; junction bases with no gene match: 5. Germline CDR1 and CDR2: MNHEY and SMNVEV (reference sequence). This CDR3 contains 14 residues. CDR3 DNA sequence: TGTGCCAGCAGTTTAAACAGGGGGCAGGGTGGCTACACCTTC. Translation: CASSLNRGQGGYTF.

The CDR3 DNA is TGTGCCAGCAGTGATATTGTCAGTCCTTACACTGAAGCTTTCTTT. This sequence encodes CASSDIVSPYTEAFF. The gene calls are TRBV2 and TRBJ1-1; D unclear. The CDR3 loop spans 15 amino acids. V was shortened by 3 bases and J by 3 bases, with 14 bases between the two germline ends. The germline CDR1 and CDR2 sequences are SNHLY and FYNNEI.

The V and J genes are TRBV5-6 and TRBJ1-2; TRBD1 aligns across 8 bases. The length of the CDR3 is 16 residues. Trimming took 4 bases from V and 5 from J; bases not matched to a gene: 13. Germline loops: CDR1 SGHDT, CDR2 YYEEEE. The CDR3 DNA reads TGTGCCAGCAGCCTGAACCCAAGGACAGGGATTTATGGCTACACCTTC. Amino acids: CASSLNPRTGIYGYTF. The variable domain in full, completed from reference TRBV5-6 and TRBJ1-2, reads DAGVTQSPTHLIKTRGQQVTLRCSPKSGHDTVSWYQQALGQGPQFIFQYYEEEERQRGNFPDRFSGHQFPNYSSELNVNALLLGDSALYLCASSLNPRTGIYGYTFGSGTRLTVV.

The CDR3 nucleotides read TGTGCCAGCAGTTATGACAGAGGAGAGACCCAGTACTTC. It yields the protein CASSYDRGETQYF. This chain connects TRBV7-2 to TRBJ2-5; D possibly corresponds to TRBD1 (5 bases). The CDR3 runs 13 residues. Trimming took 6 bases from V and 4 from J, leaving 12 bases between them. Per the germline V gene, CDR1 is SGHTA and CDR2 is FQGNSA.

CDR3 nucleotide sequence: TGTGCCAGCAGCCAGAATAGCGGGGGGGCGTTCTATGAGCAGTTCTTC. It yields the protein CASSQNSGGAFYEQFF. The J gene is TRBJ2-1, the V gene TRBV14; 11 nucleotides align to TRBD2. This CDR3 is 16 amino acids long. The ends lost 3 bases at V and 8 bases at J; junction bases unmatched: 9. Germline CDR1 SGHDN, CDR2 FVKESK.

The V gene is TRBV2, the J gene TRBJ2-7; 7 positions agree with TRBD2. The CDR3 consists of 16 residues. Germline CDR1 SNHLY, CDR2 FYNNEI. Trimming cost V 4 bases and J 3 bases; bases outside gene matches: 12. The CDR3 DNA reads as TGTGCCAGCAGTGGGGGTGTTGGAGCGGGGATCTACGAGCAGTACTTC. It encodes CASSGGVGAGIYEQYF.

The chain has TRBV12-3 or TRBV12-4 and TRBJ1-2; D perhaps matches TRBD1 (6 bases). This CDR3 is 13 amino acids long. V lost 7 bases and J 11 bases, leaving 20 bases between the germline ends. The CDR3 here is CASTLVYGQPYTF. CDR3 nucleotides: TGTGCCAGCACCTTGGTTTACGGACAGCCATACACCTTC.

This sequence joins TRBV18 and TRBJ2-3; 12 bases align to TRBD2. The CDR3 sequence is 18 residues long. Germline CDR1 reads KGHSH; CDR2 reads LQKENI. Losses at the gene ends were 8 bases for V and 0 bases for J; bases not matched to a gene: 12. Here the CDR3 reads CASITSLAGGRSTDTQYF. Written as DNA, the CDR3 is TGTGCCAGCATCACCAGCCTAGCGGGGGGGAGGAGCACAGATACGCAGTATTTT.

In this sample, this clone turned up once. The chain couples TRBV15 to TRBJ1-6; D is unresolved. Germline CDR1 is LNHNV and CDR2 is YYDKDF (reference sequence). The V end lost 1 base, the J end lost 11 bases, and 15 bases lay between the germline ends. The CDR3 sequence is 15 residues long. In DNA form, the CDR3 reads TGTGCCACCAGCAGAGTTAATTCGGCAGCGGCACCCCTCCACTTT. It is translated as CATSRVNSAAAPLHF.

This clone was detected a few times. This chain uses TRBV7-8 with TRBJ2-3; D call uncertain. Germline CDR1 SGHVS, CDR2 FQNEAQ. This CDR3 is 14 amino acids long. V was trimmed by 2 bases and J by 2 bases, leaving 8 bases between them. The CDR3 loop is CASSLSRNTDTQYF. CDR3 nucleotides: TGTGCCAGCAGCTTATCCAGGAACACAGATACGCAGTATTTT.

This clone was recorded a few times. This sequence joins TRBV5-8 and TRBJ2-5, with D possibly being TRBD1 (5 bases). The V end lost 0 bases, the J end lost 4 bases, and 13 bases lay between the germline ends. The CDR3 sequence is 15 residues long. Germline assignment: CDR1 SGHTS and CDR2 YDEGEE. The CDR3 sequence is CASSLVGAIRETQYF. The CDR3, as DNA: TGTGCCAGCAGCTTGGTAGGGGCAATCAGAGAGACCCAGTACTTC.

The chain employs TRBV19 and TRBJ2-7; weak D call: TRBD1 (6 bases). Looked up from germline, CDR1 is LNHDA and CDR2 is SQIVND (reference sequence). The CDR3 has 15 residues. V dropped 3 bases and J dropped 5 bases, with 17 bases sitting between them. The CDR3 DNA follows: TGTGCCAGTAGTATCGGGACAAAATCAGGCCACGAGCAGTACTTC. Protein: CASSIGTKSGHEQYF.

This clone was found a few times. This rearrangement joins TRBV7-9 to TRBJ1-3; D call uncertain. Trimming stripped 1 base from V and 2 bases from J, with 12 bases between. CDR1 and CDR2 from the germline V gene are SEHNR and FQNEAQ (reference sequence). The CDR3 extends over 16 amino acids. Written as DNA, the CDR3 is TGTGCCAGCAGCTTAGGGCGCGGGAGTCCTGGAAACACCATATATTTT. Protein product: CASSLGRGSPGNTIYF.

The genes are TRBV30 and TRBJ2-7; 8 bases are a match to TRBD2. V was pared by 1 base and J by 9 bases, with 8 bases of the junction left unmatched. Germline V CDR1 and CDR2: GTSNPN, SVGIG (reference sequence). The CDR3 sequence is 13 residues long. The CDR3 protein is CAWSGGGAGGQYF. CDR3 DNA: TGTGCCTGGAGTGGTGGCGGGGCGGGAGGGCAGTACTTC.

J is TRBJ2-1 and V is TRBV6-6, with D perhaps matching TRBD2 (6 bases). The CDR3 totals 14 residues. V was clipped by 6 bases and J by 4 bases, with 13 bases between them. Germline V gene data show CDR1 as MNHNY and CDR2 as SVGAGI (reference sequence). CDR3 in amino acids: CASRPPGVYNEQFF. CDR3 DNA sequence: TGTGCCAGCAGACCTCCGGGGGTTTACAATGAGCAGTTCTTC.

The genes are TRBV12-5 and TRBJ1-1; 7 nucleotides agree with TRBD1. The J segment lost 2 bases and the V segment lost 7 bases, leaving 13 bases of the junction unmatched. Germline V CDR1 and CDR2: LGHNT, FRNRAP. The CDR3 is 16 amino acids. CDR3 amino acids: CASARDRAKSNTEAFF. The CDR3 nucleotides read TGTGCTAGTGCCCGAGACAGGGCCAAATCCAACACTGAAGCTTTCTTT.

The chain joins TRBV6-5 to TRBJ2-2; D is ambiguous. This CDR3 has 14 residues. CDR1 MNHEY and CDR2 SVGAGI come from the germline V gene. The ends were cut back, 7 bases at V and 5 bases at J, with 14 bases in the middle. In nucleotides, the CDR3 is TGTGCCAGCACGGCCACTATGAATACCGGGGAGCTGTTTTTT. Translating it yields CASTATMNTGELFF.

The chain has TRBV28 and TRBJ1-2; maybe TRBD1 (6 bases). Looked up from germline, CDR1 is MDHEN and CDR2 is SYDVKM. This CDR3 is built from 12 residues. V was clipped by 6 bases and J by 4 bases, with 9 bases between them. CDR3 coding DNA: TGTGCCAGCAGGACAGGTCCCTATGGCTACACCTTC. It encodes CASRTGPYGYTF.